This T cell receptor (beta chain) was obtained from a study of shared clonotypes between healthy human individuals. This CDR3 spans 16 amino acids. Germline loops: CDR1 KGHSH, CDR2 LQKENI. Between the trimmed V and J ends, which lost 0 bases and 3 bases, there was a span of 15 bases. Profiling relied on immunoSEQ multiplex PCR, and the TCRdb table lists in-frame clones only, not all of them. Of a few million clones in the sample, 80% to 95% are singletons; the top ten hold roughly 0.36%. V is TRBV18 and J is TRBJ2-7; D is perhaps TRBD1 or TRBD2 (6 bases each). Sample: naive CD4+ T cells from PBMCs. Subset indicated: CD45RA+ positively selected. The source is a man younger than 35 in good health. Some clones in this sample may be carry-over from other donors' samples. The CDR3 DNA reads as TGTGCCAGCTCACCACCATCCGGGGGCGGGTTCTACGAGCAGTACTTC. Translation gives CASSPPSGGGFYEQYF.